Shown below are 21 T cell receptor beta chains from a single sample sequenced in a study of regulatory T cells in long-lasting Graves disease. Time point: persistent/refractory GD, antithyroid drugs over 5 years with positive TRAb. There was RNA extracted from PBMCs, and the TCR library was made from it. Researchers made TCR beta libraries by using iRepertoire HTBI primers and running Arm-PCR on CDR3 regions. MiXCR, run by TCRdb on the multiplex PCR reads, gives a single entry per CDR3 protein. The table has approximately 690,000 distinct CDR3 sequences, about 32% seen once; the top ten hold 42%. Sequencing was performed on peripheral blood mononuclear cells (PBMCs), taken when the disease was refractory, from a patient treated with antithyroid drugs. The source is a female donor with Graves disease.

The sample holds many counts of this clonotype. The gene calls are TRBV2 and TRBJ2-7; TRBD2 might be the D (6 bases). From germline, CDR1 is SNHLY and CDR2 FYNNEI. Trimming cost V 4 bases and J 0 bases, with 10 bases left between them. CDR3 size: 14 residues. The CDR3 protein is CASSAGRSSYEQYF. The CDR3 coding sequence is TGTGCCAGCAGTGCGGGGAGGAGCTCCTACGAGCAGTACTTC. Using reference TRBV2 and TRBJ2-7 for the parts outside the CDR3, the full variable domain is EPEVTQTPSHQVTQMGQEVILRCVPISNHLYFYWYRQILGQKVEFLVSFYNNEISEKSEIFDDQFSVERPDGSNFTLKIRSTKLEDSAMYFCASSAGRSSYEQYFGPGTRLTVT.

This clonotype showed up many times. The CDR3 protein is CASSSGQGEETQYF. Written as DNA, the CDR3 is TGTGCCAGCAGTTCGGGACAGGGAGAAGAGACCCAGTACTTC. The chain recombines TRBV28 with TRBJ2-5; TRBD1 matches at 9 bases. CDR3 length: 14 residues. Per the germline V gene, CDR1 is MDHEN and CDR2 is SYDVKM. V lost 4 bases to trimming and J lost 3 bases; unmatched junction nucleotides: 3.

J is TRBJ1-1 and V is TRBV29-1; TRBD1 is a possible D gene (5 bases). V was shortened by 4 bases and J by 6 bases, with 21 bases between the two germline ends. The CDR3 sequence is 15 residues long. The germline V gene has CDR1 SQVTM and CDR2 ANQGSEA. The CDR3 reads CSVVGDGGTGAEAFF. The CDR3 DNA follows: TGCAGCGTTGTGGGGGATGGGGGAACGGGTGCTGAAGCTTTCTTT.

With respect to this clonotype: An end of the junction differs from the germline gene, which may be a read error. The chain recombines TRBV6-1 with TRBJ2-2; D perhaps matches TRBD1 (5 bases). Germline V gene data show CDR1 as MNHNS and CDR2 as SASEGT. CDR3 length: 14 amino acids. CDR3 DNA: TGCGCCAGCAGTGAAGCAGGGTGGACCGGGGAGCTGTTTTTT. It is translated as CASSEAGWTGELFF.

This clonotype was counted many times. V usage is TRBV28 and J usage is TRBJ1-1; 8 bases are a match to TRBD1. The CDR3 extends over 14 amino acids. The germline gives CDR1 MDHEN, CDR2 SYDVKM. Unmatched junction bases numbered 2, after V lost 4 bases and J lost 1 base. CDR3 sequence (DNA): TGTGCCAGCAGTTGGGGGACAGGGAACACTGAAGCTTTCTTT. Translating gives CASSWGTGNTEAFF.

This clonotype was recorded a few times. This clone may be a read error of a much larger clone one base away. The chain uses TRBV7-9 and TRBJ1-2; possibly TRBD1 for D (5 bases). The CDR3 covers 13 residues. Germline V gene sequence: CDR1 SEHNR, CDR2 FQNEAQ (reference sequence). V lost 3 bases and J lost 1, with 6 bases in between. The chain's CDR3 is CASSFDSNYGYTF. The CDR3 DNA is TGTGCCAGCAGCTTTGACAGTAACTATGGCTACACCTTC.

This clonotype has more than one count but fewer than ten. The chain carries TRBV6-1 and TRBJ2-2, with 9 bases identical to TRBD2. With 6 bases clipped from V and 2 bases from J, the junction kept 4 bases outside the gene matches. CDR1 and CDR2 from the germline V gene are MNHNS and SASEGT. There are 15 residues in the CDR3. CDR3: CASRETSGNTGELFF. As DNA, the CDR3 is TGTGCCAGCAGGGAGACTAGCGGTAACACCGGGGAGCTGTTTTTT.

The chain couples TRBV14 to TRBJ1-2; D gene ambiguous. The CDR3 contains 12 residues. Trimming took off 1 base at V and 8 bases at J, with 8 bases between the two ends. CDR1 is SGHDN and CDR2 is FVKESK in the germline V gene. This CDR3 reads CASSQVGRGYTF. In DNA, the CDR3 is TGTGCCAGCAGCCAAGTTGGGAGGGGCTACACCTTC.

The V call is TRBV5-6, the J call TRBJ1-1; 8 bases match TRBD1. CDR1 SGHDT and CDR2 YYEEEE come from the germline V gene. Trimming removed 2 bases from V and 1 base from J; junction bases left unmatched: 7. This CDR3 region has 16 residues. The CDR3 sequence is CASSFGGGTGNTEAFF. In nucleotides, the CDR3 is TGTGCCAGCAGCTTTGGGGGAGGGACAGGGAACACTGAAGCTTTCTTT. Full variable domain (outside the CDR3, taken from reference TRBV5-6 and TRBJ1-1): DAGVTQSPTHLIKTRGQQVTLRCSPKSGHDTVSWYQQALGQGPQFIFQYYEEEERQRGNFPDRFSGHQFPNYSSELNVNALLLGDSALYLCASSFGGGTGNTEAFFGQGTRLTVV.

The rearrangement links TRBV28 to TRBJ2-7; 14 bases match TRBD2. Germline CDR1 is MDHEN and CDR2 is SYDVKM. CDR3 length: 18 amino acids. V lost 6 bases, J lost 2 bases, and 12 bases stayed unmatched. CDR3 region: CASSQEETSGRAPYEQYF. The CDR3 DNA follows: TGTGCCAGCAGCCAAGAGGAGACTAGCGGGAGGGCCCCCTACGAGCAGTACTTC.

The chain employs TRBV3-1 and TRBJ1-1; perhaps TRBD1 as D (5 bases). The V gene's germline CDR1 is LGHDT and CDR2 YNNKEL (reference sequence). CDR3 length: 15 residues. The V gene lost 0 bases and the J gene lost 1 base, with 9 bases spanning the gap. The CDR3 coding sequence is TGTGCCAGCAGCCAAGACCCAGGGAAGAACACTGAAGCTTTCTTT. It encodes CASSQDPGKNTEAFF.

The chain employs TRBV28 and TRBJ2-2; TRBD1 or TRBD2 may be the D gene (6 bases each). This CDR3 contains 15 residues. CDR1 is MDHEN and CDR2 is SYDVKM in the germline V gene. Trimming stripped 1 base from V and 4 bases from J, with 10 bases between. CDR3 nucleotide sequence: TGTGCCAGCAGTTTATCGGGGGCGAGCACCGGGGAGCTGTTTTTT. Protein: CASSLSGASTGELFF.

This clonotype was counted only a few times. CDR3 in DNA: TGTGCCAGCACCGACAGGACGGTGAACACTGAAGCTTTCTTT. As protein: CASTDRTVNTEAFF. The genes are TRBV7-9 and TRBJ1-1; D is possibly TRBD1 (6 bases). The CDR3 runs 14 residues. The V gene lost 7 bases and the J gene lost 0 bases, with 12 bases spanning the gap. Germline assignment: CDR1 SEHNR and CDR2 FQNEAQ (reference sequence).

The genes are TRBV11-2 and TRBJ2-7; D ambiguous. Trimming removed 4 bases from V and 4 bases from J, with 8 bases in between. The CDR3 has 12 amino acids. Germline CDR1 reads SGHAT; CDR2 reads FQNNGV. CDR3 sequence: CASSSGWYEQYF. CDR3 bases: TGTGCCAGCAGCTCCGGCTGGTACGAGCAGTACTTC.

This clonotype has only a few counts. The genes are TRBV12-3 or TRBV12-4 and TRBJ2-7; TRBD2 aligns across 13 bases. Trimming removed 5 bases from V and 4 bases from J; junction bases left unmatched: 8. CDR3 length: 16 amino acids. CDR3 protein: CASSPGLAGVGYEQYF. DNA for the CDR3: TGTGCCAGCAGTCCCGGACTAGCGGGAGTGGGGTACGAGCAGTACTTC.

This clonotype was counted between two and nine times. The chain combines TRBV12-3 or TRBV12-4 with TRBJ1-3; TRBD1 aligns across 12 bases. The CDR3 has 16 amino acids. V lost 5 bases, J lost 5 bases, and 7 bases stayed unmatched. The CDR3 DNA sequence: TGTGCCAGCAGTGTTCGGGACAGGGGGCTTAGAAACACCATATATTTT. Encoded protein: CASSVRDRGLRNTIYF.

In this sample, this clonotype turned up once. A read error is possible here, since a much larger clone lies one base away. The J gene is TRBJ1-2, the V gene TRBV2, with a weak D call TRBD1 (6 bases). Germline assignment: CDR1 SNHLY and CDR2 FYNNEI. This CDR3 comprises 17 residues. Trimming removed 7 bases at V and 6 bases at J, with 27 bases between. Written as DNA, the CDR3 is TGTGCCAGCATTGATTCTCCTCTCTATCGGGGGGCGGATGGCTACACCTTC. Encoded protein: CASIDSPLYRGADGYTF.

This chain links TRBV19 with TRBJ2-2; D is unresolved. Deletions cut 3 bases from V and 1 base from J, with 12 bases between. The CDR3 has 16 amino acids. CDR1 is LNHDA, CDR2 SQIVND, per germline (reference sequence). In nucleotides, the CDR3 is TGTGCCAGTAGTATGTGGAGAGGTCTGAACACCGGGGAGCTGTTTTTT. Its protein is CASSMWRGLNTGELFF. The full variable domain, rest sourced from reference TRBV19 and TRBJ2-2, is DGGITQSPKYLFRKEGQNVTLSCEQNLNHDAMYWYRQDPGQGLRLIYYSQIVNDFQKGDIAEGYSVSREKKESFPLTVTSAQKNPTAFYLCASSMWRGLNTGELFFGEGSRLTVL.

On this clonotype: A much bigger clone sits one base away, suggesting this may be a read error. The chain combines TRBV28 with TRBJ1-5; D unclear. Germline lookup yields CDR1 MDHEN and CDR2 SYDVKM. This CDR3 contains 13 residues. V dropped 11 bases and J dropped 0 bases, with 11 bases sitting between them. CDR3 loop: CAPWGGSNQPQHF. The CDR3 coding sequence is TGTGCCCCCTGGGGAGGTAGCAATCAGCCCCAGCATTTT.

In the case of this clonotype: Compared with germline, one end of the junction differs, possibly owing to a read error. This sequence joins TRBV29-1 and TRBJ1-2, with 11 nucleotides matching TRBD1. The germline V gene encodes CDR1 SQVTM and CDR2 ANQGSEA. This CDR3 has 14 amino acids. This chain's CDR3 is CSASRDRGGYGYAF. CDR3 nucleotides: TGCAGCGCATCACGGGACAGGGGGGGCTATGGCTACGCCTTC.

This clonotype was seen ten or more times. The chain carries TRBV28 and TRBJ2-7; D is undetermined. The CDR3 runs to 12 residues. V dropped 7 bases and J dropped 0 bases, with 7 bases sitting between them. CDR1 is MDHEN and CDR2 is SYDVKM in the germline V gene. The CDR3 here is CASMERSYEQYF. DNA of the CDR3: TGTGCCAGCATGGAGCGCTCCTACGAGCAGTACTTC. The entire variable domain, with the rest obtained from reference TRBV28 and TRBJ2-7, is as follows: DVKVTQSSRYLVKRTGEKVFLECVQDMDHENMFWYRQDPGLGLRLIYFSYDVKMKEKGDIPEGYSVSREKKERFSLILESASTNQTSMYLCASMERSYEQYFGPGTRLTVT.